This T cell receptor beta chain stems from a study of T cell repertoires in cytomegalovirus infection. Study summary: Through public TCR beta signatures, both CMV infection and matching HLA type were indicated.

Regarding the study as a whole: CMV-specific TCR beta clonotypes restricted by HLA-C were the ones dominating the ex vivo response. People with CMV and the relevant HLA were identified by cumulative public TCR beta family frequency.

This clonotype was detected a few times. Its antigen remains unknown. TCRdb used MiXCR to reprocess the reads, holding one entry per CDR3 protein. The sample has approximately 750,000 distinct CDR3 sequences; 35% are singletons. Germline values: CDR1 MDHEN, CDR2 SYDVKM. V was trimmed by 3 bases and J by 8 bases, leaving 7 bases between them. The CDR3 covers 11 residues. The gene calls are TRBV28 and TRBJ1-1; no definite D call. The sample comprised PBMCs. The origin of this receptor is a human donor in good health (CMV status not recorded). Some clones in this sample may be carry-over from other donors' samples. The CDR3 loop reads CASSLPAEAFF. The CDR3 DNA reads TGTGCCAGCAGTTTGCCCGCCGAAGCTTTCTTT.